This TCR beta chain was observed in a study of T cells after yellow fever vaccination. Study results and limitations: One caveat is that FACS-sorted repertoires could contain abundant clonotypes contaminating from the bulk population. A limited proportion of clonotypes was detected within both the CD4 and CD8 compartments. Primary-vaccination clones mostly resurfaced post-booster (just under 98% CD4, roughly 90% CD8).

Unmatched junction bases numbered 13, after V lost 6 bases and J lost 9 bases. CDR3 length: 15 residues. TCRdb called the 5' RACE reads again in MiXCR, with one record for every CDR3 protein. Altogether about 69,000 distinct CDR3 sequences are present, approximately 6.2% being singletons, with the ten largest covering roughly 2%. This clonotype was seen repeatedly, ten times or more. The antigen is not known. The sequences come from CD4+ T cells sorted from PBMCs, collected about 2 weeks after the first yellow fever vaccination. The TCR comes from a man aged 18-30 years who received the YFV17D yellow fever vaccine. The J gene is TRBJ2-1, the V gene TRBV12-3 or TRBV12-4; 8 bases line up with TRBD2. The CDR3 nucleotides are TGTGCCAGCAGCAACACTCGGGGGGGGCCCGGTGAGCAGTTCTTC. Translated: CASSNTRGGPGEQFF.